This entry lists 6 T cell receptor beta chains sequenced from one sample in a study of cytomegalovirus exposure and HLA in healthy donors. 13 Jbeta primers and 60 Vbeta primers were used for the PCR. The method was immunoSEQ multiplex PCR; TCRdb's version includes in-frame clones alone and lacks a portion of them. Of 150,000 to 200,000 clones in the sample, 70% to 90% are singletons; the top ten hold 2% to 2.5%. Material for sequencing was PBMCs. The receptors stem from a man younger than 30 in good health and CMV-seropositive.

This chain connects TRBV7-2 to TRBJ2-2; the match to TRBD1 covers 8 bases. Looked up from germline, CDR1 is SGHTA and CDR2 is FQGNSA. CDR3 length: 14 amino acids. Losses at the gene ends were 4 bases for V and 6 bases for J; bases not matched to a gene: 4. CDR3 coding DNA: TGTGCCAGCAGCTCCGACAGGGGTTCCGGGGAGCTGTTTTTT. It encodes CASSSDRGSGELFF.

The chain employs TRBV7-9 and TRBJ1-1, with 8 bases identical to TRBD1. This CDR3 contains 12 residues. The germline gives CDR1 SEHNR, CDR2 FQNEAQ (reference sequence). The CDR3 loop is CSGQGWGTEAFF. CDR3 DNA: TGTTCCGGACAGGGATGGGGAACTGAAGCTTTCTTT.

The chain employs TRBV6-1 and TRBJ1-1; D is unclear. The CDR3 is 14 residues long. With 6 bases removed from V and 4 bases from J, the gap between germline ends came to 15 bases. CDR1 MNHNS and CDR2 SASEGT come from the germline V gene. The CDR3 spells CASSGIGGSTEAFF. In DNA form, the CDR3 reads TGTGCCAGCAGCGGGATTGGAGGGAGCACTGAAGCTTTCTTT.

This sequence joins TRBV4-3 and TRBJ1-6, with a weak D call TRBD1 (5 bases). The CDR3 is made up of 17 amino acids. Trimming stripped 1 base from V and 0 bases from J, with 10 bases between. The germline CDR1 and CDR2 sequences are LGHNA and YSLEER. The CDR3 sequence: CASSQVGADSYNSPLHF. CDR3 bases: TGCGCCAGCAGCCAAGTAGGGGCGGACTCCTATAATTCACCCCTCCACTTT.

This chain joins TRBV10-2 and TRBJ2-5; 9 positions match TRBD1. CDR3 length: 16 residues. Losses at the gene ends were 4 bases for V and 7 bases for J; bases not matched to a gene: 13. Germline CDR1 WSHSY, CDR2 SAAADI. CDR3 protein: CASSGGRQGEGRTQYF. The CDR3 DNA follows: TGCGCCAGCAGTGGGGGTAGACAGGGGGAGGGCCGGACCCAGTACTTC.

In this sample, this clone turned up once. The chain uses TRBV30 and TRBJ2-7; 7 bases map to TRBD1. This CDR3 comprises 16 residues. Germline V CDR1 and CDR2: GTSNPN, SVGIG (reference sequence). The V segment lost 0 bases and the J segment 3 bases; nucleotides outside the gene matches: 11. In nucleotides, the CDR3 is TGTGCCTGGAGTGTCAATCCGGGACAGACCAACTACGAGCAGTACTTC. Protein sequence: CAWSVNPGQTNYEQYF.